This T cell receptor beta chain was sequenced for a study of shared clonotypes between healthy human individuals. To note about this clone: Its antigen is unknown. This CDR3 is also generated by other DNA sequences in the sample.

V was clipped by 1 base and J by 1 base, with 4 bases between them. The V gene's germline CDR1 is GTSNPN and CDR2 SVGIG (reference sequence). The CDR3 is 12 residues long. Into CD45RA+ naive and CD45RA-negative memory subsets, the CD4+ cells were split. General study results and limits: The small donor group covered limited genetic and exposure diversity. A reduction in generation probabilities was seen for non-shared clonotypes relative to those shared by all four donors.

Generated by immunoSEQ multiplex PCR, the TCRdb table keeps only in-frame clones and is missing some. The sample records approximately 2,300,000 clones, approximately 90% being singletons. This chain uses TRBV30 with TRBJ1-2, with D uncertain. The sample was naive CD4+ T cells from PBMCs. Subset specified: CD45RA+ positively selected. The clonotype comes from a man between 18 and 29 years old in good health. Some clones in this sample may be carry-over from other donors' samples. The CDR3 bases are TGTGCCTGGAGTGGAATTAACTATGGCTACACCTTC. Amino acids: CAWSGINYGYTF.